One sample yielded the 32 T cell receptor beta chains listed below, sequenced in a study of yellow fever vaccine responses in identical twins. TCRdb used MiXCR to reprocess the RT-PCR reads, holding one entry per CDR3 protein. The table has approximately 2,200 distinct CDR3 sequences, roughly 30% seen once; the top ten hold approximately 6.5%. The sample here was T cells from blood (PBMCs), unsorted or a sorted subset (not recorded which), taken before or after yellow fever vaccination (not recorded which). The source of these receptors is a woman under 30 who received the yellow fever vaccine.

This clonotype has more than one count but fewer than ten. The rearrangement joins TRBV25-1 to TRBJ2-5; 7 bases map to TRBD1. Losses at the gene ends were 6 bases for V and 7 bases for J; bases not matched to a gene: 14. In germline, CDR1 is MGHDK, CDR2 SYGVNS. This CDR3 comprises 15 residues. The CDR3 here is CASSPYGQGVSTQYF. CDR3 coding DNA: TGTGCCAGCAGCCCATATGGGCAGGGGGTATCGACCCAGTACTTC.

This clonotype has more than one count but fewer than ten. The gene calls are TRBV2 and TRBJ1-5, with TRBD1 as a possible D gene (6 bases). Germline V gives CDR1 SNHLY, CDR2 FYNNEI. Trimming left V 1 base short and J 7 bases short, with 8 bases between. The CDR3 loop spans 13 amino acids. The chain's CDR3 is CASSEEGGQPQHF. The CDR3 DNA reads as TGTGCCAGCAGTGAAGAGGGGGGACAGCCCCAGCATTTT.

This clonotype was detected a few times. This chain connects TRBV12-2 to TRBJ2-2. TRBV12-2 is tagged as a pseudogene. CDR3 length: 15 amino acids. CDR3 protein: CASRLGTVNTGELFF. The CDR3 DNA sequence: TGTGCAAGTCGCTTAGGAACCGTGAACACCGGGGAGCTGTTTTTT.

This clonotype was found a few times. The chain combines TRBV11-1 with TRBJ1-1, with D possibly being TRBD1 (5 bases). The CDR3 consists of 15 residues. V lost 5 bases, J lost 0 bases, and 13 bases lay in between. The germline V gene encodes CDR1 SGHAT and CDR2 FQDESV (reference sequence). The CDR3 sequence: CASSREGVMNTEAFF. CDR3 nucleotide sequence: TGTGCCAGCAGCCGAGAAGGGGTTATGAACACTGAAGCTTTCTTT. Supplemented by reference TRBV11-1 and TRBJ1-1, the full variable domain reads EAEVAQSPRYKITEKSQAVAFWCDPISGHATLYWYRQILGQGPELLVQFQDESVVDDSQLPKDRFSAERLKGVDSTLKIQPAELGDSAMYLCASSREGVMNTEAFFGQGTRLTVV.

CDR3 residues: CASRPGTSVEQYF. CDR3 DNA sequence: TGTGCCAGCAGACCCGGGACTAGCGTCGAGCAGTACTTC. The rearrangement uses TRBV11-2 and TRBJ2-7, with TRBD2 matching 10 bases. The CDR3 is 13 residues long. J was trimmed by 6 bases and V by 6 bases; bases with no gene match: 5. Germline V gene sequence: CDR1 SGHAT, CDR2 FQNNGV. The full variable domain, its missing parts supplied by reference TRBV11-2 and TRBJ2-7, is EAGVAQSPRYKIIEKRQSVAFWCNPISGHATLYWYQQILGQGPKLLIQFQNNGVVDDSQLPKDRFSAERLKGVDSTLKIQPAKLEDSAVYLCASRPGTSVEQYFGPGTRLTVT.

The CDR3 sequence: CSARDSRVGNYGYTF. The CDR3 DNA reads TGCAGTGCTAGAGATAGCAGGGTTGGGAACTATGGCTACACCTTC. The V and J genes are TRBV20-1 and TRBJ1-2; maybe TRBD1 (5 bases). V lost 0 bases and J lost 2, with 13 bases in between. Per germline, CDR1 DFQATT and CDR2 SNEGSKA (reference sequence). The CDR3 sequence is 15 residues long.

The chain carries TRBV5-1 and TRBJ1-4; D gene unclear. V lost 4 bases and J lost 6, with 13 bases in between. The CDR3 is 14 residues long. Germline CDR1 is SGHRS and CDR2 is YFSETQ. CDR3 sequence (DNA): TGCGCCAGCAGCACGGCGAAAATGGATGAAAAACTGTTTTTT. Encoded protein: CASSTAKMDEKLFF.

This clonotype was counted only a few times. The chain couples TRBV15 to TRBJ2-1, with 7 bases that match TRBD2. With V trimmed by 1 base and J by 7 bases, 10 bases remained unmatched. This CDR3 contains 16 residues. Germline V CDR1 and CDR2: LNHNV, YYDKDF (reference sequence). CDR3 residues: CATSRVGGSRGNEQFF. In DNA form, the CDR3 reads TGTGCCACCAGCAGAGTCGGGGGGTCCCGAGGAAATGAGCAGTTCTTC.

The J gene is TRBJ2-1, the V gene TRBV6-2 or TRBV6-3; D might be TRBD2 (5 bases). Germline loops: CDR1 MNHEY, CDR2 SVGEGT. The CDR3 length is 14 residues. Trimming pared 0 bases from V and 15 bases from J, leaving 18 bases between. CDR3 DNA sequence: TGTGCCAGCAGTTACTCGAGTGAAGCGGTCCGATCGTTCTTC. Protein: CASSYSSEAVRSFF.

The CDR3 sequence: CASSYRITDTQYF. DNA of the CDR3: TGTGCCAGCAGTTACAGGATCACAGATACGCAGTATTTT. The rearrangement joins TRBV6-5 to TRBJ2-3; D is ambiguous. The CDR3 sequence is 13 residues long. The ends were cut back, 2 bases at V and 2 bases at J, with 5 bases in the middle. CDR1 and CDR2 (germline): MNHEY, SVGAGI.

The chain combines TRBV6-2 or TRBV6-3 with TRBJ2-2; D may be TRBD1 or TRBD2 (5 bases each). The germline gives CDR1 MNHEY, CDR2 SVGEGT. This CDR3 contains 14 residues. The ends were cut back, 0 bases at V and 7 bases at J, with 9 bases in the middle. CDR3 protein: CASSYSVGVGELFF. CDR3 sequence (DNA): TGTGCCAGCAGTTACTCGGTGGGGGTCGGGGAGCTGTTTTTT.

This sequence joins TRBV7-9 and TRBJ2-1, with 11 bases lining up with TRBD2. The CDR3 loop spans 16 amino acids. Germline CDR1 reads SEHNR; CDR2 reads FQNEAQ (reference sequence). V was clipped by 6 bases and J by 5 bases; unmatched bases: 9. The CDR3 nucleotides read TGTGCCAGCAGACTTGTCACTAGCGGGGGTAACAATGAGCAGTTCTTC. This translates into CASRLVTSGGNNEQFF. Based on the CDR3 plus reference TRBV7-9 and TRBJ2-1, the full variable domain is DTGVSQNPRHKITKRGQNVTFRCDPISEHNRLYWYRQTLGQGPEFLTYFQNEAQLEKSRLLSDRFSAERPKGSFSTLEIQRTEQGDSAMYLCASRLVTSGGNNEQFFGPGTRLTVL.

The chain links TRBV12-3 or TRBV12-4 to TRBJ2-7; 10 bases match TRBD1. CDR3 length: 14 amino acids. V lost 7 bases to trimming and J lost 4 bases; unmatched junction nucleotides: 7. In DNA form, the CDR3 reads TGTGCCAGCACCGACAGGGGGCGGGCTTACGAGCAGTACTTC. It translates to CASTDRGRAYEQYF.

This clonotype has more than one count but fewer than ten. The J gene is TRBJ2-7, the V gene TRBV11-2, with D maybe TRBD1 (5 bases). V was trimmed by 1 base and J by 4 bases, leaving 8 bases between them. Germline CDR1 SGHAT, CDR2 FQNNGV. The CDR3 is made up of 13 amino acids. The CDR3 loop reads CASSLVRGYEQYF. In DNA form, the CDR3 reads TGTGCCAGCAGCTTAGTTAGGGGTTACGAGCAGTACTTC.

This clonotype was picked up a small number of times. The chain joins TRBV7-9 to TRBJ2-3, with a possible D match to TRBD1 (7 bases). CDR1 and CDR2 (germline): SEHNR, FQNEAQ (reference sequence). This CDR3 is 12 amino acids long. Trimming left V 5 bases short and J 9 bases short, with 12 bases between. The CDR3 loop is CASSLPGGTQYF. CDR3 nucleotide sequence: TGTGCCAGCAGCCTTCCAGGGGGGACGCAGTATTTT.

This clonotype has just a few counts. V usage is TRBV4-3 and J usage is TRBJ2-7; no clear D. The V and J ends lost 1 base and 2 bases respectively, with 12 bases between them. This CDR3 contains 15 residues. The germline V gene has CDR1 LGHNA and CDR2 YSLEER. This CDR3 reads CASSQGPGGTYEQYF. CDR3 bases: TGCGCCAGCAGCCAAGGTCCCGGTGGTACCTACGAGCAGTACTTC.

This clonotype was seen a few times. The V call is TRBV5-6, the J call TRBJ2-7, with 7 nucleotides matching TRBD2. Germline V gene lookup returns CDR1 SGHDT and CDR2 YYEEEE. Losses at the gene ends were 3 bases for V and 3 bases for J; bases not matched to a gene: 9. The CDR3 has 15 residues. The CDR3 sequence: CASSWELRGNYEQYF. In DNA, the CDR3 is TGTGCCAGCAGCTGGGAGTTGCGGGGGAACTACGAGCAGTACTTC.

This clonotype was counted only a few times. The chain carries TRBV29-1 and TRBJ2-7; 7 nucleotides match TRBD1. The CDR3 is 14 amino acids. V shed 4 bases, J shed 7 bases, and the junction held 13 bases outside the gene matches. Germline CDR1 reads SQVTM; CDR2 reads ANQGSEA. The CDR3 protein is CSVGKVEGALEQYF. CDR3 DNA: TGCAGCGTTGGGAAGGTTGAGGGGGCCCTAGAGCAGTACTTC.

V and J are TRBV29-1 and TRBJ2-2, with 12 positions matching TRBD1. The V and J ends lost 6 bases and 6 bases, in that order; junction bases with no gene match: 14. This CDR3 is 17 amino acids long. CDR1 is SQVTM, CDR2 ANQGSEA, per germline. The CDR3 loop is CSVRSEPGQGAPGELFF. The CDR3, as DNA: TGCAGCGTACGATCGGAGCCGGGACAGGGGGCCCCCGGGGAGCTGTTTTTT.

The chain joins TRBV6-1 to TRBJ1-2; D is undetermined. V was shortened by 7 bases and J by 5 bases, with 20 bases between the two germline ends. This CDR3 contains 15 residues. Germline CDR1 MNHNS, CDR2 SASEGT. CDR3 sequence reads: CASNPGGSGLYGYTF. The CDR3 DNA follows: TGTGCCAGCAACCCCGGAGGGTCGGGTTTGTATGGCTACACCTTC.

This clonotype was recorded a few times. Written as DNA, the CDR3 is TGTGCCAGTAATTCCGGGACAGGCGTCTACGAGCAGTACTTC. Translation: CASNSGTGVYEQYF. V gene TRBV19 combines with J gene TRBJ2-7; 8 bases align to TRBD1. V was clipped by 7 bases and J by 3 bases; unmatched bases: 8. The germline V gene encodes CDR1 LNHDA and CDR2 SQIVND (reference sequence). The CDR3 contains 14 residues.

This clonotype was detected only a few times. V and J are TRBV11-2 and TRBJ2-3; D is unresolved. Trimming removed 5 bases at V and 2 bases at J, with 14 bases between. The germline gives CDR1 SGHAT, CDR2 FQNNGV. The CDR3 covers 15 residues. CDR3 amino acids: CASSLQGSHTDTQYF. As DNA, the CDR3 is TGTGCCAGCAGCCTGCAAGGGTCCCACACAGATACGCAGTATTTT. Together with reference TRBV11-2 and TRBJ2-3, the CDR3 gives the full variable domain: EAGVAQSPRYKIIEKRQSVAFWCNPISGHATLYWYQQILGQGPKLLIQFQNNGVVDDSQLPKDRFSAERLKGVDSTLKIQPAKLEDSAVYLCASSLQGSHTDTQYFGPGTRLTVL.

V and J are TRBV7-8 and TRBJ2-1; TRBD2 aligns across 11 bases. This CDR3 spans 17 amino acids. Trimming removed 3 bases from V and 5 bases from J; junction bases left unmatched: 9. Germline assignment: CDR1 SGHVS and CDR2 FQNEAQ. The CDR3 is CASSLGVAGGSNNEQFF. For the CDR3, the DNA is TGTGCCAGCAGCTTGGGGGTAGCGGGGGGGTCCAACAATGAGCAGTTCTTC.

The chain recombines TRBV20-1 with TRBJ2-7; a possible D gene is TRBD1 (5 bases). Trimming took 7 bases from V and 0 from J, leaving 16 bases between them. CDR1 is DFQATT and CDR2 is SNEGSKA in the germline V gene (reference sequence). This CDR3 is 14 amino acids long. The CDR3 DNA is TGCAGTGTTAAGACGACAGCTAACTCCTACGAGCAGTACTTC. This gives the protein CSVKTTANSYEQYF.

This sequence joins TRBV27 and TRBJ2-7; 8 nucleotides line up with TRBD1. The trim removed 2 bases at V and 5 bases at J, leaving 5 bases unmatched. The CDR3 has 14 amino acids. Germline CDR1 MNHEY, CDR2 SMNVEV (reference sequence). In nucleotides, the CDR3 is TGTGCCAGCAGTTTACAGCAGGGGGCGGACGAGCAGTACTTC. Protein sequence: CASSLQQGADEQYF.

This clonotype has more than one count but fewer than ten. The J gene is TRBJ2-5, the V gene TRBV11-2, with 9 bases identical to TRBD2. Germline V gene lookup returns CDR1 SGHAT and CDR2 FQNNGV. The CDR3 contains 15 residues. J lost 5 bases, V lost 3 bases, and 7 bases had no gene match. This chain's CDR3 is CASSFSQAGGETQYF. For the CDR3, the DNA is TGTGCCAGCAGCTTCTCCCAAGCGGGAGGCGAGACCCAGTACTTC.

The chain links TRBV7-9 to TRBJ1-1; D remains unclear. The CDR3 contains 12 residues. Germline CDR1 is SEHNR and CDR2 is FQNEAQ (reference sequence). V lost 3 bases, J lost 7 bases, and 9 bases lay in between. CDR3 loop: CASSLYGVEAFF. CDR3 DNA: TGTGCCAGCAGCTTGTATGGGGTTGAAGCTTTCTTT.

The chain combines TRBV20-1 with TRBJ2-2; TRBD1 is a possible D gene (6 bases). With 5 bases removed from V and 4 bases from J, the gap between germline ends came to 14 bases. Germline V gives CDR1 DFQATT, CDR2 SNEGSKA (reference sequence). The CDR3 consists of 14 residues. This chain's CDR3 is CSAWTAEGTGELFF. The CDR3 coding sequence is TGCAGTGCTTGGACAGCTGAGGGCACCGGGGAGCTGTTTTTT.

This chain links TRBV7-3 with TRBJ2-2; D possibly corresponds to TRBD2 (6 bases). CDR3 size: 15 residues. Per germline, CDR1 SGHTA and CDR2 FQGTGA. V dropped 3 bases and J dropped 1 base, with 9 bases sitting between them. The CDR3 DNA reads TGTGCCAGCAGCTTGGGGGGAATGAACACCGGGGAGCTGTTTTTT. Translation gives CASSLGGMNTGELFF.

This clonotype was seen a handful of times. The J gene is TRBJ2-1, the V gene TRBV7-6; D is possibly TRBD1 or TRBD2 (6 bases each). Trimming shortened V by 5 bases and J by 9 bases, and 17 bases separated the two germline ends. The CDR3 contains 14 residues. Germline V gene data show CDR1 as SGHVS and CDR2 as FNYEAQ. This CDR3 reads CASSPEGEASEQFF. The CDR3 nucleotides read TGTGCCAGCAGCCCGGAGGGGGAGGCAAGTGAGCAGTTCTTC.

This clonotype was picked up one time. The chain recombines TRBV11-3 with TRBJ2-7; 9 bases are a match to TRBD1. This CDR3 is built from 16 residues. V lost 3 bases and J lost 4; bases outside the gene matches: 10. Germline CDR1 reads SGHNT; CDR2 reads YENEEA. This CDR3 is CASSFGPGQGRYEQYF. The DNA for the CDR3 is TGTGCCAGCAGCTTCGGACCGGGACAGGGAAGATACGAGCAGTACTTC.

The table lists this clonotype with a few counts. The chain is built from TRBV12-3 or TRBV12-4 and TRBJ2-1; D call uncertain. CDR3 length: 15 residues. Deletions cut 1 base from V and 0 bases from J, with 7 bases between. CDR3 in DNA: TGTGCCAGCAGTTTAGGGGTGAGCTCCTACAATGAGCAGTTCTTC. The encoded protein is CASSLGVSSYNEQFF.